What follows is one TCR beta chain and its context. Original methodology: Estimates of nucleated cell counts were drawn from the amplification of reference gene primers. Sequenced by immunoSEQ multiplex PCR; TCRdb stores in-frame clones only, minus some. The DNA gave D and trimming, while V, J and clone size come from that table. The table lists more than 60,000 clones, about 85% of them singletons. This specimen belongs to a study of blood T cell repertoires in COVID-19. The wider study: Sites in the United States, Italy and Spain provided acute and convalescent COVID-19 samples. T cells, B-cell-depleted T cells, or PBMCs supplied cDNA or gDNA.

This CDR3 region has 13 residues. Trimming shortened V by 5 bases and J by 8 bases, and 16 bases separated the two germline ends. Sequenced input: peripheral blood. The TCR was taken from a man in his 60s with active or convalescent COVID-19. This chain uses TRBV12-3 or TRBV12-4 with TRBJ2-7; D is possibly TRBD2 (6 bases). CDR3 nucleotides: TGTGCCAGCAGTCCCGGGACTGCGTTCAAGCAGTACTTC. This sequence encodes CASSPGTAFKQYF.